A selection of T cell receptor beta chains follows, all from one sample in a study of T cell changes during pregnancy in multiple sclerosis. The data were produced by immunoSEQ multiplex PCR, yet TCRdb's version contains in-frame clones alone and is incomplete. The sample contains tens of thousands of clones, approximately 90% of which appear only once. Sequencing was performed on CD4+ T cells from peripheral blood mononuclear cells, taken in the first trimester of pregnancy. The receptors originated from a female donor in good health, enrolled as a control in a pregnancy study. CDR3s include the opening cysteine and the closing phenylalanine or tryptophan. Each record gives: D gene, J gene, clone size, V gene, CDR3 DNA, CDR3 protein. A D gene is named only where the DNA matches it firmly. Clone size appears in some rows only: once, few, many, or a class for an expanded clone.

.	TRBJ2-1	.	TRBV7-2	TGTGCCAGCAGACTACCTGGGGCGTTCAATGAGCAGTTCTTC	CASRLPGAFNEQFF
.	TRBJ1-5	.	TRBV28	TGTGCCAGCAGATCTGGGGGGGGGAATCAGCCCCAGCATTTT	CASRSGGGNQPQHF
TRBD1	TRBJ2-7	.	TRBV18	TGTGCCAGCTCGCCCGGGACAGGGATGAACGAGCAGTACTTC	CASSPGTGMNEQYF
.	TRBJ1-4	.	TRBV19	TGTGCCAGTAGTCTCCTCAGGGATACTAATGAAAAACTGTTTTTT	CASSLLRDTNEKLFF
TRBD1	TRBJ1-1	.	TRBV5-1	TGCGCCAGCACCCTCTCGGGACAGGCGATGAACACTGAAGCTTTCTTT	CASTLSGQAMNTEAFF
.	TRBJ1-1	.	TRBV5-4	TGTGCCAGCAGCTTAAAACAGAGCGGCACTGAAGCTTTCTTT	CASSLKQSGTEAFF
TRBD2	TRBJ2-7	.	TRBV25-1	TGTGCCAGCAGGACTAGCGGGGAATCCTACGAGCAGTACTTC	CASRTSGESYEQYF
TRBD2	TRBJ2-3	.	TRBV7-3	TGTGCCAGCAGCCGTAGCGGGAGCGCAGATACGCAGTATTTT	CASSRSGSADTQYF
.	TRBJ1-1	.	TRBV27	TGTGCCAGCAGTTTACGCCGGGGGTTTGAAATGAACACTGAAGCTTTCTTT	CASSLRRGFEMNTEAFF
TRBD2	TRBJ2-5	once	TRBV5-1	TGCGCCAGCAGCCCTGGGACTAGTCAAGAGACCCAGTACTTC	CASSPGTSQETQYF
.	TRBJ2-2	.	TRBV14	TGTGCCAGCAGCACATTAACCGGGGAGCTGTTTTTT	CASSTLTGELFF
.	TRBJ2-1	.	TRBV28	TGTGCCAGCAGTCCAAATCGGGGCAATGAGCAGTTCTTC	CASSPNRGNEQFF
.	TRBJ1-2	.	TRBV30	TGTGCCTGGAGTACGACAGTAGCTAACTATGGCTACACCTTC	CAWSTTVANYGYTF
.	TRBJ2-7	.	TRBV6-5	TGTGCCAGCAGTCCTTACTCGGGGTCCCTCTACGAGCAGTACTTC	CASSPYSGSLYEQYF
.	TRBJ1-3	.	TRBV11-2	TGTGCCAGCAGCTTGGACATTTCCTCTGGAAACACCATATATTTT	CASSLDISSGNTIYF
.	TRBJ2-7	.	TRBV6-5	TGTGCCAGCAGGCAACTCCCCTACGAGCAGTACTTC	CASRQLPYEQYF
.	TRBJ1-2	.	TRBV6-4	TGTGCCAGCAGTGACCGGCCCTTAACCGGGAGGCGGGGGCAAGGCTACACCTTC	CASSDRPLTGRRGQGYTF
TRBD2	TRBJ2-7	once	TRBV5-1	TGCGCCAGCAGCTCACTAGGGACTAGCGGGGTGAGCTCCTACGAGCAGTACTTC	CASSSLGTSGVSSYEQYF
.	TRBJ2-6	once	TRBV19	TGTGCCAGTAGTATACAGGCAGGGCCCTCTGGGGCCAACGTCCTGACTTTC	CASSIQAGPSGANVLTF
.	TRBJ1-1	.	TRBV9	TGTGCCAGCAGCGTAGGTGGGAGTGACGAAGCTTTCTTT	CASSVGGSDEAFF
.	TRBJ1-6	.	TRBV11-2	TGTGCCAGCACCTTTAGCTCCTATAATTCACCCCTCCACTTT	CASTFSSYNSPLHF
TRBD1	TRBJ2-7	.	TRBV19	TGTGCCGTGGTTCTGGACAGGTCCTACGAGCAGTACTTC	CAVVLDRSYEQYF